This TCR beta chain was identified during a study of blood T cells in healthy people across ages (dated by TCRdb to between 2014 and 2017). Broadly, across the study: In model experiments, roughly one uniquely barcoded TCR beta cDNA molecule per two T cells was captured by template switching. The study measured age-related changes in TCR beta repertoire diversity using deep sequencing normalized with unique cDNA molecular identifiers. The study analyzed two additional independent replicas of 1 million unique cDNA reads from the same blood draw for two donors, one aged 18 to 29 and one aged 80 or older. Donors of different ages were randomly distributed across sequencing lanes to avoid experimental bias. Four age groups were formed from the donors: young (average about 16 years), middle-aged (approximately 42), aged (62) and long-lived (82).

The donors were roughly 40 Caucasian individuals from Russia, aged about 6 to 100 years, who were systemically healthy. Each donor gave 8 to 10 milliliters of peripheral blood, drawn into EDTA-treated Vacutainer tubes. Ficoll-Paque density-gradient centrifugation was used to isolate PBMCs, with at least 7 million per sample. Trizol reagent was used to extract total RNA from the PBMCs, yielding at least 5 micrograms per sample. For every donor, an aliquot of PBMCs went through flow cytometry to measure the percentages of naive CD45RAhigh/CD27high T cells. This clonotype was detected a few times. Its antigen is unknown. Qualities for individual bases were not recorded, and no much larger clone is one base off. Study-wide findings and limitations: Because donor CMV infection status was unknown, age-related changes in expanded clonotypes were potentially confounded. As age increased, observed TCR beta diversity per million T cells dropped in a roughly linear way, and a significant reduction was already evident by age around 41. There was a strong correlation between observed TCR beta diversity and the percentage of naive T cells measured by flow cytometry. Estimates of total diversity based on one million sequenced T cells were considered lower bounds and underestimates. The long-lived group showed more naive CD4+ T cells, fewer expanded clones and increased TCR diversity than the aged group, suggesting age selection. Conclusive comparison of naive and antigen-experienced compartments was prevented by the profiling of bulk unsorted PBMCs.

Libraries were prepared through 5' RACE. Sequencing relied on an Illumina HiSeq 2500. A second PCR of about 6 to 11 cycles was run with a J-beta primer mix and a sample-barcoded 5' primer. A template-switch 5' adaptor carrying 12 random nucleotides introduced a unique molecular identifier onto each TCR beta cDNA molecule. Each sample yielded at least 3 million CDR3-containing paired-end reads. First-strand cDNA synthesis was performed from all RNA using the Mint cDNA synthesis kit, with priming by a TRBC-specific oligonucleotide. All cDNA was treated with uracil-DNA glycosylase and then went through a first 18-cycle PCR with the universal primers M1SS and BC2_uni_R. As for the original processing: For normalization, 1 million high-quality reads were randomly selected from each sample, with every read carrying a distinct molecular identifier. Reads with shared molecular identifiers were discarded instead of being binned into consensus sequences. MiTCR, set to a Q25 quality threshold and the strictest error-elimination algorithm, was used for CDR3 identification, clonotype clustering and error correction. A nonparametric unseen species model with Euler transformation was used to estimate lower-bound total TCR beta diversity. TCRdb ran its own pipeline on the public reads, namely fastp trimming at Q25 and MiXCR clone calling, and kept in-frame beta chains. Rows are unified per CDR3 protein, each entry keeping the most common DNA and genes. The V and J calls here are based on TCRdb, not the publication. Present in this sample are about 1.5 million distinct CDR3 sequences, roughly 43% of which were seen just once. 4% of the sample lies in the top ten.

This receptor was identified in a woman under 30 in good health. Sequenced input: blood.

The CDR3 loop reads CASSLNSRYGYTF. The DNA sequence is given as TGTGCCAGCAGCTTAAACAGCCGCTATGGCTACACCTTC. The sequence links TRBV7-2 to TRBJ1-2; the D gene remains uncertain. The germline V gene specifies SGHTA as CDR1 and FQGNSA as CDR2. CDR3 length: 13 amino acids, cysteine to phenylalanine. Only CDR3 DNA is held: 39 bases, read in frame from base 1. Deletion took 2 bases off V and 4 bases off J, with a span of 8 bases between the germline ends.